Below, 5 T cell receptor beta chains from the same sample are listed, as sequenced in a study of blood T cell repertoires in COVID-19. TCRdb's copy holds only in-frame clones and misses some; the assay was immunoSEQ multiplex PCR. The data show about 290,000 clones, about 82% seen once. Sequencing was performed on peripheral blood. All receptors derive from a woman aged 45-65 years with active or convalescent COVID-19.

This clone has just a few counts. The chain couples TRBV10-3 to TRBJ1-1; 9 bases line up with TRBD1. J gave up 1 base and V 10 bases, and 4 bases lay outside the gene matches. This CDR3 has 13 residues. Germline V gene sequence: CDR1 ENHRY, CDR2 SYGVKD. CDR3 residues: CATEGQGNTEAFF. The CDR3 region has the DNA TGTGCCACCGAGGGACAGGGGAACACTGAAGCTTTCTTT.

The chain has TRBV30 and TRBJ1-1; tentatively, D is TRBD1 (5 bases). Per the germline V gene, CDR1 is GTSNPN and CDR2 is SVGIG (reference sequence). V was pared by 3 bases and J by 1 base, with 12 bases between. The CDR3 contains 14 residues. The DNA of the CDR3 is TGTGCCTGGAGCCCCCTCGACAGGAACACTGAAGCTTTCTTT. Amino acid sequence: CAWSPLDRNTEAFF.

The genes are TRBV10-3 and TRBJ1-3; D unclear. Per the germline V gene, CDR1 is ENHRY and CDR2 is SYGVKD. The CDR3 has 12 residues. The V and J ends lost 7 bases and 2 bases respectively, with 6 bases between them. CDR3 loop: CAITDPGNTIYF. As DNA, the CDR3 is TGTGCCATCACAGATCCTGGAAACACCATATATTTT.

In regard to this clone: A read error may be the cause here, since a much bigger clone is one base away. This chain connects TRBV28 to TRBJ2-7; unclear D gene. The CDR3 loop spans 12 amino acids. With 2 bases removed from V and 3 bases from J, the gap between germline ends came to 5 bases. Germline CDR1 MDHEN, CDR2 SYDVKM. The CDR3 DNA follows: TGTGCCAGCAGTTTACAGAACTACGAGCAGTACTTC. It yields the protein CASSLQNYEQYF.

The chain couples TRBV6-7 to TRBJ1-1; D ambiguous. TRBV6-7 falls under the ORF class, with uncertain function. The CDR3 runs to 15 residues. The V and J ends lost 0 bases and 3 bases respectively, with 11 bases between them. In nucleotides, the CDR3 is TGTGCCAGCAGTTACTCGAAGCACGGGGACACTGAAGCTTTCTTT. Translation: CASSYSKHGDTEAFF.